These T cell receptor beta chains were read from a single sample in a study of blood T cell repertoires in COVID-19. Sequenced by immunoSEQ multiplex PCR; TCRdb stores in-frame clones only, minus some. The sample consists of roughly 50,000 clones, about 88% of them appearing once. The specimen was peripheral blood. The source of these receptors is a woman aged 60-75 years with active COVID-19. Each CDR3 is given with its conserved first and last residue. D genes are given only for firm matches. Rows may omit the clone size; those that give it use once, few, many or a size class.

cdr3_aa: CSVGQHNEQFF
cdr3_nt: TGCAGCGTGGGACAGCACAATGAGCAGTTCTTC
clone_size: NA
v_call: TRBV29-1
d_call: TRBD1
j_call: TRBJ2-1

cdr3_aa: CASSLYPDTQYF
cdr3_nt: TGTGCCAGCAGTCTCTATCCAGATACGCAGTATTTT
clone_size: NA
v_call: TRBV12-3/TRBV12-4
d_call: NA
j_call: TRBJ2-3

cdr3_aa: CASSFTGMGGHTQETQYF
cdr3_nt: TGTGCCAGCAGCTTTACCGGCATGGGGGGGCACACACAAGAGACCCAGTACTTC
clone_size: NA
v_call: TRBV7-2
d_call: NA
j_call: TRBJ2-5

cdr3_aa: CAITAGSSYEQYF
cdr3_nt: TGTGCCATCACCGCAGGAAGTTCCTACGAGCAGTACTTC
clone_size: NA
v_call: TRBV10-3
d_call: NA
j_call: TRBJ2-7

cdr3_aa: CASRYRAGGTDTQYF
cdr3_nt: TGTGCCAGCCGTTACAGGGCGGGGGGCACAGATACGCAGTATTTT
clone_size: NA
v_call: TRBV11-1
d_call: NA
j_call: TRBJ2-3

cdr3_aa: CASSGDIYYEQYF
cdr3_nt: TGTGCCAGCAGTGGGGACATATACTACGAGCAGTACTTC
clone_size: once
v_call: TRBV2
d_call: NA
j_call: TRBJ2-7

cdr3_aa: CASGGGGQGVEKLFF
cdr3_nt: TGTGCCAGCGGCGGAGGGGGACAGGGGGTTGAAAAACTGTTTTTT
clone_size: once
v_call: TRBV10-3
d_call: TRBD1
j_call: TRBJ1-4

cdr3_aa: CASSSSGQRNDYGYTF
cdr3_nt: TGTGCCAGCAGCTCTTCGGGACAAAGAAATGACTATGGCTACACCTTC
clone_size: NA
v_call: TRBV7-9
d_call: NA
j_call: TRBJ1-2

cdr3_aa: CASSQTGTYEQYF
cdr3_nt: TGTGCCAGCAGCCAAACGGGGACCTACGAGCAGTACTTC
clone_size: NA
v_call: TRBV6-5
d_call: NA
j_call: TRBJ2-7

cdr3_aa: CASSMPSWGQGGTEAFF
cdr3_nt: TGTGCCAGTAGTATGCCCAGTTGGGGACAGGGGGGCACTGAAGCTTTCTTT
clone_size: NA
v_call: TRBV19
d_call: TRBD1
j_call: TRBJ1-1

cdr3_aa: CASSLARTATEAFF
cdr3_nt: TGTGCCAGCAGCTTAGCGAGGACAGCCACTGAAGCTTTCTTT
clone_size: NA
v_call: TRBV7-6
d_call: NA
j_call: TRBJ1-1

cdr3_aa: CASTLSGGAAADTQYF
cdr3_nt: TGTGCCAGCACCTTGTCCGGGGGGGCCGCCGCAGATACGCAGTATTTT
clone_size: NA
v_call: TRBV11-2
d_call: TRBD2
j_call: TRBJ2-3

cdr3_aa: CASSRTSGGSSSYEQYF
cdr3_nt: TGTGCCAGCAGTAGGACTAGCGGGGGGTCGAGCTCCTACGAGCAGTACTTC
clone_size: NA
v_call: TRBV7-6
d_call: TRBD2
j_call: TRBJ2-7

cdr3_aa: CASKSGVGNEQFF
cdr3_nt: TGTGCCAGCAAAAGCGGGGTTGGGAATGAGCAGTTCTTC
clone_size: NA
v_call: TRBV2
d_call: TRBD2
j_call: TRBJ2-1

cdr3_aa: CASSPRGTPTEAFF
cdr3_nt: TGTGCCAGCAGCCCAAGGGGGACACCCACTGAAGCTTTCTTT
clone_size: NA
v_call: TRBV3-1/TRBV3-2
d_call: NA
j_call: TRBJ1-1

cdr3_aa: CASSPGQGDEKLFF
cdr3_nt: TGTGCCAGCAGCCCGGGACAGGGTGATGAAAAACTGTTTTTT
clone_size: NA
v_call: TRBV6-5
d_call: TRBD1
j_call: TRBJ1-4

cdr3_aa: CAWSESSGYTF
cdr3_nt: TGTGCCTGGAGTGAATCTTCGGGCTACACCTTC
clone_size: NA
v_call: TRBV30
d_call: NA
j_call: TRBJ1-2

cdr3_aa: CASSVGQGAGNEQFF
cdr3_nt: TGTGCCAGCAGCGTAGGGCAGGGGGCGGGGAATGAGCAGTTCTTC
clone_size: NA
v_call: TRBV9
d_call: TRBD1
j_call: TRBJ2-1

cdr3_aa: CASSQAHTGELFF
cdr3_nt: TGTGCCAGCAGTCAGGCTCACACCGGGGAGCTGTTTTTT
clone_size: NA
v_call: TRBV6-5
d_call: NA
j_call: TRBJ2-2

cdr3_aa: CASSPGQVGGNEQFF
cdr3_nt: TGTGCCAGCAGCCCGGGACAGGTAGGAGGCAATGAGCAGTTCTTC
clone_size: once
v_call: TRBV5-4
d_call: TRBD1
j_call: TRBJ2-1

cdr3_aa: CATSSTGVRSPLHF
cdr3_nt: TGTGCCACCAGCTCGACAGGGGTTCGGTCACCCCTCCACTTT
clone_size: few
v_call: TRBV15
d_call: TRBD1
j_call: TRBJ1-6

cdr3_aa: CASPKALLAANEQFF
cdr3_nt: TGTGCCAGCCCTAAAGCCCTACTAGCGGCTAATGAGCAGTTCTTC
clone_size: NA
v_call: TRBV25-1
d_call: TRBD2
j_call: TRBJ2-1

cdr3_aa: CATSRPGGVAGPQETQYF
cdr3_nt: TGTGCCACCAGCAGACCCGGGGGGGTAGCGGGGCCCCAAGAGACCCAGTACTTC
clone_size: NA
v_call: TRBV15
d_call: TRBD2
j_call: TRBJ2-5

cdr3_aa: CASSLRGNSYNEQFF
cdr3_nt: TGTGCCAGCAGCTTGCGGGGAAATTCCTACAATGAGCAGTTCTTC
clone_size: NA
v_call: TRBV5-5
d_call: NA
j_call: TRBJ2-1

cdr3_aa: CASRKTGGGEKLFF
cdr3_nt: TGTGCCAGCAGAAAGACAGGGGGCGGTGAAAAACTGTTTTTT
clone_size: NA
v_call: TRBV6-5
d_call: TRBD1
j_call: TRBJ1-4

cdr3_aa: CASSYSGGGTPDTQYF
cdr3_nt: TGTGCCAGCAGTTACTCGGGGGGGGGCACCCCGGATACGCAGTATTTT
clone_size: few
v_call: TRBV6-6
d_call: NA
j_call: TRBJ2-3

cdr3_aa: CASSFGTVSTNEKLFF
cdr3_nt: TGTGCCAGCAGCTTCGGGACAGTTTCAACTAATGAAAAACTGTTTTTT
clone_size: NA
v_call: TRBV7-8
d_call: TRBD1
j_call: TRBJ1-4

cdr3_aa: CASSTRQVVWETQYF
cdr3_nt: TGTGCCAGCAGCACACGACAGGTGGTATGGGAGACCCAGTACTTC
clone_size: NA
v_call: TRBV7-2
d_call: NA
j_call: TRBJ2-5

cdr3_aa: CASSLPVTGELFF
cdr3_nt: TGTGCCAGCAGTTTACCAGTCACCGGGGAGCTGTTTTTT
clone_size: NA
v_call: TRBV27
d_call: NA
j_call: TRBJ2-2

cdr3_aa: CASSPHWTGVSPSNTGELFF
cdr3_nt: TGTGCCAGCAGCCCCCATTGGACAGGGGTCTCCCCATCGAACACCGGGGAGCTGTTTTTT
clone_size: NA
v_call: TRBV9
d_call: TRBD1
j_call: TRBJ2-2

cdr3_aa: CASSEGSGGLTEQFF
cdr3_nt: TGTGCCAGCAGTGAAGGTAGCGGGGGCCTCACTGAGCAGTTCTTC
clone_size: NA
v_call: TRBV6-1
d_call: TRBD2
j_call: TRBJ2-1

cdr3_aa: CASRPDRVNQPQHF
cdr3_nt: TGTGCCAGCCGACCGGACAGGGTGAACCAGCCCCAGCATTTT
clone_size: NA
v_call: TRBV19
d_call: TRBD1
j_call: TRBJ1-5

cdr3_aa: CASSQEVGPTKKQYF
cdr3_nt: TGTGCCAGCAGCCAAGAGGTGGGGCCCACCAAGAAGCAGTACTTC
clone_size: NA
v_call: TRBV14
d_call: NA
j_call: TRBJ2-7

cdr3_aa: CASSPPGGITEAFF
cdr3_nt: TGTGCCAGCAGTCCCCCCGGAGGCATCACTGAAGCTTTCTTT
clone_size: NA
v_call: TRBV6-5
d_call: NA
j_call: TRBJ1-1

cdr3_aa: CSVGTGVNTGELFF
cdr3_nt: TGCAGCGTCGGGACAGGGGTCAACACCGGGGAGCTGTTTTTT
clone_size: NA
v_call: TRBV29-1
d_call: TRBD1
j_call: TRBJ2-2

cdr3_aa: CASSQDRYELGYTF
cdr3_nt: TGTGCCAGCAGCCAAGATCGTTATGAGCTTGGCTACACCTTC
clone_size: NA
v_call: TRBV3-1/TRBV3-2
d_call: NA
j_call: TRBJ1-2

cdr3_aa: CASSFPLRGGGGTDTQYF
cdr3_nt: TGTGCCAGCAGCTTCCCCCTACGAGGGGGGGGAGGCACAGATACGCAGTATTTT
clone_size: NA
v_call: TRBV5-4
d_call: NA
j_call: TRBJ2-3

cdr3_aa: CAISDGQGAFGYTF
cdr3_nt: TGTGCCATCAGTGATGGACAGGGGGCGTTTGGCTACACCTTC
clone_size: once
v_call: TRBV10-3
d_call: TRBD1
j_call: TRBJ1-2

cdr3_aa: CASSASQGLAGGIYEQYF
cdr3_nt: TGTGCCAGCAGCGCCTCCCAGGGACTAGCGGGGGGGATCTACGAGCAGTACTTC
clone_size: NA
v_call: TRBV9
d_call: TRBD2
j_call: TRBJ2-7

cdr3_aa: CASSPTGPEQYF
cdr3_nt: TGTGCCAGCAGTCCAACAGGGCCCGAGCAGTACTTC
clone_size: NA
v_call: TRBV12-3/TRBV12-4
d_call: NA
j_call: TRBJ2-7

cdr3_aa: CASSVGQGDTEAFF
cdr3_nt: TGTGCCAGCAGCGTGGGACAGGGCGACACTGAAGCTTTCTTT
clone_size: NA
v_call: TRBV9
d_call: TRBD1
j_call: TRBJ1-1

cdr3_aa: CASRPTGHDLYEQYF
cdr3_nt: TGTGCCAGCAGGCCCACGGGACACGACCTCTACGAGCAGTACTTC
clone_size: once
v_call: TRBV5-6
d_call: NA
j_call: TRBJ2-7

cdr3_aa: CASTSGSHTDTQYF
cdr3_nt: TGCGCCAGCACGAGCGGGTCCCACACAGATACGCAGTATTTT
clone_size: NA
v_call: TRBV5-1
d_call: NA
j_call: TRBJ2-3

cdr3_aa: CASSEVRGLVDEQYF
cdr3_nt: TGTGCCAGCAGTGAAGTAAGGGGTTTAGTGGACGAGCAGTACTTC
clone_size: NA
v_call: TRBV2
d_call: NA
j_call: TRBJ2-7

cdr3_aa: CASNPDRGALGEQFF
cdr3_nt: TGTGCCAGTAATCCTGACAGGGGTGCGTTGGGTGAGCAGTTCTTC
clone_size: NA
v_call: TRBV19
d_call: TRBD1
j_call: TRBJ2-1

cdr3_aa: CASSPGELDTQYF
cdr3_nt: TGTGCCAGCAGTCCGGGGGAATTAGATACGCAGTATTTT
clone_size: NA
v_call: TRBV12-3/TRBV12-4
d_call: NA
j_call: TRBJ2-3

cdr3_aa: CASSLTGFTEAFF
cdr3_nt: TGTGCCAGCAGTCTTACAGGGTTCACTGAAGCTTTCTTT
clone_size: NA
v_call: TRBV9
d_call: NA
j_call: TRBJ1-1

cdr3_aa: CATSISHTGQGTSYGYTF
cdr3_nt: TGTGCCACCAGCATCAGTCATACCGGACAGGGGACTTCCTATGGCTACACCTTC
clone_size: once
v_call: TRBV15
d_call: TRBD1
j_call: TRBJ1-2

cdr3_aa: CASSPPTAGGNTGELFF
cdr3_nt: TGTGCCAGCAGCCCCCCCACGGCAGGGGGGAACACCGGGGAGCTGTTTTTT
clone_size: NA
v_call: TRBV5-4
d_call: TRBD1
j_call: TRBJ2-2

cdr3_aa: CASSVGLRVNTEAFF
cdr3_nt: TGTGCCAGCAGCGTAGGGCTCAGGGTGAACACTGAAGCTTTCTTT
clone_size: NA
v_call: TRBV9
d_call: NA
j_call: TRBJ1-1

cdr3_aa: CAISVDEGGNTEAFF
cdr3_nt: TGTGCCATCAGTGTAGACGAAGGAGGGAACACTGAAGCTTTCTTT
clone_size: once
v_call: TRBV10-3
d_call: NA
j_call: TRBJ1-1

cdr3_aa: CASSLGGRAPRLF
cdr3_nt: TGTGCCAGCAGCTTGGGGGGGAGGGCTCCGCGGCTTTTT
clone_size: NA
v_call: TRBV7-2
d_call: TRBD2
j_call: TRBJ2-3

cdr3_aa: CASTDRGYSPLHF
cdr3_nt: TGTGCCAGTACCGACAGGGGCTATTCACCCCTCCACTTT
clone_size: few
v_call: TRBV19
d_call: TRBD1
j_call: TRBJ1-6

cdr3_aa: CASSQDLQGNEKLFF
cdr3_nt: TGCGCCAGCAGCCAAGATCTGCAGGGAAATGAAAAACTGTTTTTT
clone_size: NA
v_call: TRBV4-3
d_call: NA
j_call: TRBJ1-4